The sequence of this T cell receptor beta chain was determined in a study of cytomegalovirus exposure and HLA in healthy donors. PCR was performed using 60 Vbeta and 13 Jbeta primers. Measured with immunoSEQ multiplex PCR; TCRdb has only the in-frame clones, and not every one. The listing contains around 100,000 clones. CDR1 SGHRS and CDR2 YFSETQ come from the germline V gene. The CDR3 consists of 15 residues. The chain employs TRBV5-1 and TRBJ2-5; 9 bases fit TRBD1. The DNA end favors TRBJ2-7, so the J call may be wrong. The source of this sequence is a man aged 40-50 years in good health and CMV-seropositive. Sequencing used PBMCs. The DNA for the CDR3 is TGCGCCAGCAGCCCCAAGCCGGGACAGGGAGGCGAGCAGTACTTC. Translated, it gives CASSPKPGQGGEQYF.